The next 8 T cell receptor beta chains were all read from a single sample in a study. Via MiXCR, TCRdb re-called the 5' RACE reads, giving one row per CDR3 protein. The table records roughly 13,000 distinct CDR3 sequences, about 25% of them present only once. Sequenced material: naive CD4+ T cells sorted from blood. Subset in this sample: naive CD4+ T cells, CD4+CD45RA+CD25-. Every receptor here comes from a female donor with breast cancer.

A note on this clonotype: A much more abundant neighbour one base away suggests this may be a read error. This rearrangement joins TRBV5-1 to TRBJ2-1; 9 bases are a match to TRBD2. V was clipped by 0 bases and J by 1 base; unmatched bases: 8. From germline, CDR1 is SGHRS and CDR2 YFSETQ. The CDR3 is made up of 18 amino acids. The CDR3 nucleotides are TGCGCCAGCAGCTTGGTAGGGACTAGCTGGACGTCCTACAATGAGCAGTTCTTC. Translating it yields CASSLVGTSWTSYNEQFF.

About this clonotype: A much larger clone differs by one base, so this may be a read error. This sequence joins TRBV5-1 and TRBJ2-1; TRBD2 matches 14 bases. Germline lookup yields CDR1 SGHRS and CDR2 YFSETQ. CDR3 length: 15 residues. The CDR3 sequence is CASSPTSGRENVQFF. CDR3 coding DNA: TGCGCCAGCAGCCCGACTAGCGGGAGGGAGAATGTGCAGTTCTTC.

As regards this clonotype: Being one base from a much bigger clone, this may be a read error. The V call is TRBV5-1, the J call TRBJ2-3; no clear D. CDR3 length: 13 amino acids. Germline V gives CDR1 SGHRS, CDR2 YFSETQ. Trimming cost V 4 bases and J 4 bases, with 10 bases left between them. Here the CDR3 DNA reads TGCGCCAGCAGCGTTTCTGGCCCAGATACGCAGTATTTT. Translated, it gives CASSVSGPDTQYF.

As for this clonotype: One junction end disagrees with the germline gene, perhaps due to a read error. This chain connects TRBV5-5 to TRBJ2-7; no reliable D call. This CDR3 is built from 17 residues. Germline V gene data show CDR1 as SGHKS and CDR2 as YYEKEE (reference sequence). In nucleotides, the CDR3 is TGTGCCGGCAGCTTGCGGCCGTCCGAAGGGAAGGCCTACGAGCAGTACTTC. As protein: CAGSLRPSEGKAYEQYF.

As concerns this clonotype: An end of the junction does not agree with germline; a read error may underlie this. The chain combines TRBV20-1 with TRBJ2-5; weak D call: TRBD1 (7 bases). The germline gives CDR1 DFQATT, CDR2 SNEGSKA (reference sequence). The length of the CDR3 is 13 residues. In DNA, the CDR3 is TGCAGTGCCAGGGGGGCTATGGGAGAGGCCCAGTACTTC. Residues: CSARGAMGEAQYF.

V usage is TRBV4-1 and J usage is TRBJ2-5; possibly TRBD1 or TRBD2 for D (5 bases each). The CDR3 is 15 amino acids. Trimming removed 4 bases from V and 2 bases from J, with 14 bases in between. Per the germline V gene, CDR1 is MGHRA and CDR2 is YSYEKL. The CDR3 sequence is CASSRAIGEQETQYF. The CDR3 DNA reads TGCGCCAGCAGCCGGGCTATAGGGGAGCAAGAGACCCAGTACTTC.

In this sample, this clonotype turned up a few times. The chain carries TRBV11-2 and TRBJ2-1; either TRBD1 or TRBD2 may supply D (5 bases each). V was pared by 5 bases and J by 7 bases, with 15 bases between. The CDR3 extends over 14 amino acids. The germline V gene encodes CDR1 SGHAT and CDR2 FQNNGV. CDR3 DNA sequence: TGTGCCAGCAGCGGCGTGGGGACGAAGAATGAGCAGTTCTTC. Its protein is CASSGVGTKNEQFF.

This clonotype was counted many times. The chain is built from TRBV5-5 and TRBJ2-1, with D possibly being TRBD1 (5 bases). The CDR3 runs 15 residues. The V and J ends lost 0 bases and 1 base respectively, with 8 bases between them. Germline values: CDR1 SGHKS, CDR2 YYEKEE (reference sequence). CDR3 DNA: TGTGCCAGCAGCTTGGTTGCAGGGTCCTACAATGAGCAGTTCTTC. Residues: CASSLVAGSYNEQFF.